The 17 T cell receptor beta chains presented below share a single source sample, sequenced in a study of shared clonotypes between healthy human individuals. Naive CD8 populations comprised CD45RO-negative cells positively selected for CCR7, excluding terminally differentiated effector memory CD45RA+ cells. The repertoire was sequenced with immunoSEQ multiplex PCR; TCRdb's copy has only in-frame clones and lacks some. This table has some 2.1 million clones, about 95% appearing once. Specimen: naive CD8+ T cells sorted from blood. These TCRs come from a man aged 18 to 30 in good health.

This rearrangement joins TRBV11-1 to TRBJ2-7, with a tentative D call TRBD1 (5 bases). V lost 2 bases and J 1 base, leaving 12 bases between the germline ends. Germline CDR1 is SGHAT and CDR2 is FQDESV (reference sequence). This CDR3 is built from 15 residues. The CDR3 DNA sequence: TGTGCCAGCAGCTTATGGGAACGACAGTCCTACGAGCAGTACTTC. Translated: CASSLWERQSYEQYF.

The chain recombines TRBV27 with TRBJ2-7; D perhaps matches TRBD2 (6 bases). V was shortened by 5 bases and J by 4 bases, with 21 bases between the two germline ends. This CDR3 contains 16 residues. CDR1 is MNHEY and CDR2 is SMNVEV in the germline V gene (reference sequence). Here the CDR3 reads CASSASSGEVRYEQYF. The DNA for the CDR3 is TGTGCCAGCAGTGCCAGTAGCGGAGAGGTTAGGTACGAGCAGTACTTC.

A remark on this clone: Other DNA sequences within the sample encode an identical CDR3. The chain recombines TRBV9 with TRBJ1-1; TRBD1 matches 7 bases. Germline assignment: CDR1 SGDLS and CDR2 YYNGEE. The trim removed 4 bases at V and 3 bases at J, leaving 3 bases unmatched. The CDR3 extends over 13 amino acids. The CDR3 reads CASSPTGDTEAFF. The CDR3 bases are TGTGCCAGCAGCCCTACAGGGGACACTGAAGCTTTCTTT.

This chain links TRBV4-1 with TRBJ2-7; 10 bases map to TRBD1. CDR1 is MGHRA and CDR2 is YSYEKL in the germline V gene. The CDR3 has 17 amino acids. The J segment lost 1 base and the V segment lost 2 bases, leaving 8 bases of the junction unmatched. In DNA, the CDR3 is TGCGCCAGCAGCCAACTTGCCGGGACAGGGGCGTCCTACGAGCAGTACTTC. Translated: CASSQLAGTGASYEQYF.

CDR3 DNA sequence: TGTGCCAGCAGCTTAGACTTTGGACAGGGGGACTATGGCTACACCTTC. Residues: CASSLDFGQGDYGYTF. The genes are TRBV7-9 and TRBJ1-2, with TRBD1 matching over 10 bases. Germline lookup yields CDR1 SEHNR and CDR2 FQNEAQ (reference sequence). Trimming took 1 base from V and 3 from J; bases not matched to a gene: 5. This CDR3 contains 16 residues.

The chain links TRBV2 to TRBJ2-7, with TRBD1 matching 7 bases. In germline, CDR1 is SNHLY, CDR2 FYNNEI. The junction had 8 bases not matched to a gene; V was cut back by 8 bases and J by 7 bases. The length of the CDR3 is 12 residues. CDR3 in DNA: TGTGCCAGCCGGAGCTACAGGGGTGAGCAGTACTTC. As protein: CASRSYRGEQYF.

The rearrangement uses TRBV4-3 and TRBJ2-7, with 7 positions matching TRBD2. In germline, CDR1 is LGHNA, CDR2 YSLEER. The CDR3 totals 18 residues. Unmatched junction bases numbered 11, after V lost 0 bases and J lost 0 bases. CDR3 loop: CASSQEGNRDYLSYEQYF. The CDR3 DNA reads as TGCGCCAGCAGCCAAGAGGGGAACCGGGACTACCTCTCCTACGAGCAGTACTTC.

Remarks on this clone: The same CDR3 arises from other DNA sequences in this sample as well. V usage is TRBV25-1 and J usage is TRBJ1-1; no reliable D call. Germline assignment: CDR1 MGHDK and CDR2 SYGVNS. V lost 2 bases, J lost 1 base, and 5 bases lay in between. There are 13 residues in the CDR3. CDR3 loop: CASSELGNTEAFF. CDR3 nucleotides: TGTGCCAGCAGTGAACTTGGGAACACTGAAGCTTTCTTT.

The V and J genes are TRBV13 and TRBJ2-5, with 9 bases lining up with TRBD1. The V segment lost 2 bases and the J segment 5 bases; nucleotides outside the gene matches: 6. Per germline, CDR1 PRHDT and CDR2 FYEKMQ (reference sequence). The CDR3 has 15 amino acids. CDR3 amino acids: CASSLKGTGRETQYF. The CDR3 DNA follows: TGTGCCAGCAGCTTAAAAGGGACAGGGAGGGAGACCCAGTACTTC.

For this clone: The same CDR3 is also encoded by other DNA sequences in this sample. The chain carries TRBV7-9 and TRBJ2-7; D gene ambiguous. Germline V gives CDR1 SEHNR, CDR2 FQNEAQ (reference sequence). This CDR3 spans 14 amino acids. Trimming cost V 1 base and J 1 base, with 8 bases left between them. DNA of the CDR3: TGTGCCAGCAGCTTAGTGGCGGAATCCTACGAGCAGTACTTC. As protein: CASSLVAESYEQYF.

The chain joins TRBV2 to TRBJ2-5; D is undetermined. V was clipped by 4 bases and J by 1 base, with 10 bases between them. Germline V gene lookup returns CDR1 SNHLY and CDR2 FYNNEI. There are 14 residues in the CDR3. The chain's CDR3 is CASSVEEFQETQYF. CDR3 nucleotides: TGTGCCAGCAGTGTAGAGGAATTCCAAGAGACCCAGTACTTC.

The CDR3 DNA is TGTGCCAGCCAACAGGATAATTCACCCCTCCACTTT. It codes for CASQQDNSPLHF. V usage is TRBV28 and J usage is TRBJ1-6; D is possibly TRBD1 (5 bases). CDR3 length: 12 residues. V was cut by 8 bases and J by 5 bases, with 7 bases left in between. Germline lookup yields CDR1 MDHEN and CDR2 SYDVKM.

The rearrangement links TRBV27 to TRBJ2-4; D possibly corresponds to TRBD1 (6 bases). CDR3 length: 14 amino acids. CDR1 and CDR2 from the germline V gene are MNHEY and SMNVEV (reference sequence). With 0 bases removed from V and 8 bases from J, the gap between germline ends came to 11 bases. Written as DNA, the CDR3 is TGTGCCAGCAGTTTATCCTTAGGGGGTGACATTCAGTACTTC. It specifies CASSLSLGGDIQYF.

This chain connects TRBV6-5 to TRBJ1-5; D not resolved. Germline CDR1 reads MNHEY; CDR2 reads SVGAGI. The CDR3 consists of 13 residues. Trimming cost V 2 bases and J 5 bases, with 7 bases left between them. This CDR3 is CASSYGEDQPQHF. CDR3 nucleotide sequence: TGTGCCAGCAGTTACGGAGAGGATCAGCCCCAGCATTTT.

The rearrangement joins TRBV6-1 to TRBJ2-1; D remains unclear. With 6 bases removed from V and 5 bases from J, the gap between germline ends came to 5 bases. This CDR3 is built from 11 residues. Germline loops: CDR1 MNHNS, CDR2 SASEGT. The chain's CDR3 is CASRLNNEQFF. Written as DNA, the CDR3 is TGTGCCAGCAGGTTGAACAATGAGCAGTTCTTC.

V gene TRBV5-4 combines with J gene TRBJ2-7; D is perhaps TRBD1 (6 bases). Trimming stripped 3 bases from V and 3 bases from J, with 25 bases between. CDR3 length: 18 residues. Germline V gene sequence: CDR1 SGHNT, CDR2 YYREEE (reference sequence). CDR3 residues: CASSSHDGQIIPFYEQYF. CDR3 in DNA: TGTGCCAGCAGCTCTCACGACGGACAGATCATACCATTCTACGAGCAGTACTTC.

This rearrangement joins TRBV9 to TRBJ1-2; 7 nucleotides agree with TRBD1. V trimming: 0 bases; J trimming: 2 bases; junction bases outside the gene matches: 4. The CDR3 length is 15 residues. From germline, CDR1 is SGDLS and CDR2 YYNGEE. CDR3 DNA sequence: TGTGCCAGCAGCGTAGGGGACAGCTTAAACTATGGCTACACCTTC. It encodes CASSVGDSLNYGYTF. The full variable domain, completed using reference TRBV9 and TRBJ1-2, is DSGVTQTPKHLITATGQRVTLRCSPRSGDLSVYWYQQSLDQGLQFLIQYYNGEERAKGNILERFSAQQFPDLHSELNLSSLELGDSALYFCASSVGDSLNYGYTFGSGTRLTVV.